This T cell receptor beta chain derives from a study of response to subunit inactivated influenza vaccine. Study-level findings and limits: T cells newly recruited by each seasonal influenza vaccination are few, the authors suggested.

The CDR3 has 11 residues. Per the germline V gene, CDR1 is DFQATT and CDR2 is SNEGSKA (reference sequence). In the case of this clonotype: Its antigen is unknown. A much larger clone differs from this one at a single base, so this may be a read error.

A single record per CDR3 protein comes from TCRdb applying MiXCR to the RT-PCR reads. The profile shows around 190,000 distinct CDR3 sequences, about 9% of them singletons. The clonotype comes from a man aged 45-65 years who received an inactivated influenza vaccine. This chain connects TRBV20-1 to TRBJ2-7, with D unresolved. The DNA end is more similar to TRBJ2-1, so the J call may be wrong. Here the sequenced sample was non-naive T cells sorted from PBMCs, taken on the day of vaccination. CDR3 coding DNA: TGCAGTGCGGCCCCCCGGGCCGAGCAGTTCTTC. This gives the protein CSAAPRAEQFF.